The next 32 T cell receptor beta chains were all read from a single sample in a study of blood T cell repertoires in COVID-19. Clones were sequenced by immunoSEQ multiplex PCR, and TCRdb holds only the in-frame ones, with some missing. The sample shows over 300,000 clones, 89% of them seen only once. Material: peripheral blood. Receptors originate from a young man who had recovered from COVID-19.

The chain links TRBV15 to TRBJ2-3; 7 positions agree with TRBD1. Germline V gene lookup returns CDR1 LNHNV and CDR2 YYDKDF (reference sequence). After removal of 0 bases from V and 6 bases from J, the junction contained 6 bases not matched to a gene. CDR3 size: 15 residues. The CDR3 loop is CATSREAKDRDTQYF. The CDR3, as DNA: TGTGCCACCAGCAGAGAGGCGAAGGACAGGGATACGCAGTATTTT.

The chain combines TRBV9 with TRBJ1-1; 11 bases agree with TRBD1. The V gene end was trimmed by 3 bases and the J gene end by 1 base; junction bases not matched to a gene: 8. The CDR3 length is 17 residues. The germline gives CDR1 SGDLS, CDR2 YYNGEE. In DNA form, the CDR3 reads TGTGCCAGCAGCGCCAGGACAGGGGGCGAAGGGAACACTGAAGCTTTCTTT. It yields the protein CASSARTGGEGNTEAFF.

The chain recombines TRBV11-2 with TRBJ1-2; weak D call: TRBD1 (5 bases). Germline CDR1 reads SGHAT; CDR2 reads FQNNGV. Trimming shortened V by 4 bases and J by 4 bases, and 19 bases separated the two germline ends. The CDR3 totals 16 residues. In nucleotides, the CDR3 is TGTGCCAGCAGCTCAACCCCTACAGGCTCAAGCTATGGCTACACCTTC. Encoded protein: CASSSTPTGSSYGYTF.

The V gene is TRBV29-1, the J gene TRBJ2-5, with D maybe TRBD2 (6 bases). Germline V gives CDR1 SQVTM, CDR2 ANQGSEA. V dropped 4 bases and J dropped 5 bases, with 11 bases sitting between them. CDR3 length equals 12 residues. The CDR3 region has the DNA TGCAGCGTTGCCGGGGGTGGGGAGACCCAGTACTTC. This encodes CSVAGGGETQYF.

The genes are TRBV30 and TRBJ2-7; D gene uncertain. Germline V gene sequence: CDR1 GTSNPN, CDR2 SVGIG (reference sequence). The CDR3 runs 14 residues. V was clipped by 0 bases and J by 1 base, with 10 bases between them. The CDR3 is CAWSVLLQSYEQYF. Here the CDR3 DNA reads TGTGCCTGGAGTGTACTGTTACAGTCCTACGAGCAGTACTTC.

For the CDR3, the DNA is TGTGCCAGCAGCGATAGAGGGCCGGGGCAAGAGACCCAGTACTTC. Its translation: CASSDRGPGQETQYF. The chain couples TRBV7-9 to TRBJ2-5; D possibly corresponds to TRBD2 (5 bases). The V end was cut by 5 bases, the J end by 2 bases, with 15 bases between. The CDR3 is made up of 15 amino acids. Germline CDR1 is SEHNR and CDR2 is FQNEAQ (reference sequence).

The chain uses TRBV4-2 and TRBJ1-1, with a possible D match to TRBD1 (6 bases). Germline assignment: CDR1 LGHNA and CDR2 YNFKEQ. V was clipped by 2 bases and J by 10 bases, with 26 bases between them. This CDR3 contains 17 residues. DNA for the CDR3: TGTGCCAGCAGCCAAACATCTATGACAGGTGAAGGGAGGGGAGCTTTCTTT. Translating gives CASSQTSMTGEGRGAFF.

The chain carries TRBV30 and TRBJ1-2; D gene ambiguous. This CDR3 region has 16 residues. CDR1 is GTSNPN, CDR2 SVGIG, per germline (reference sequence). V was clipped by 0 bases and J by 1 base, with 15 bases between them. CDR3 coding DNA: TGTGCCTGGAGTGTACAACCGGGAGTTAGTAACTATGGCTACACCTTC. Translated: CAWSVQPGVSNYGYTF.

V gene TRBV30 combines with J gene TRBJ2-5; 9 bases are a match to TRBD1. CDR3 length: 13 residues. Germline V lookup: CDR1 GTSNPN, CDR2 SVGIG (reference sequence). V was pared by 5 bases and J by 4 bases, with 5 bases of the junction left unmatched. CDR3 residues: CAWVGQGPETQYF. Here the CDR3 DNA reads TGTGCCTGGGTGGGACAGGGACCAGAGACCCAGTACTTC. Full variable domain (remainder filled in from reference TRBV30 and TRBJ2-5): SQTIHQWPATLVQPVGSPLSLECTVEGTSNPNLYWYRQAAGRGLQLLFYSVGIGQISSEVPQNLSASRPQDRQFILSSKKLLLSDSGFYLCAWVGQGPETQYFGPGTRLLVL.

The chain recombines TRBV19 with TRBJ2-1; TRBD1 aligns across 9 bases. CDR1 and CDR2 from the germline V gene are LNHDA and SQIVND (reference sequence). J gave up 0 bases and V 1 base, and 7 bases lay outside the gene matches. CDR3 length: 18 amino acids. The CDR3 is CASSIVTGGGSSYNEQFF. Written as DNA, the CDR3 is TGTGCCAGTAGTATAGTCACAGGGGGCGGTAGCTCCTACAATGAGCAGTTCTTC.

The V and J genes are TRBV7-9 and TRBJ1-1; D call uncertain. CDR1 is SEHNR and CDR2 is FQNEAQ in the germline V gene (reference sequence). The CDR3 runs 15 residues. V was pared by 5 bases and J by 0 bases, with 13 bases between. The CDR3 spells CASSPPQFMNTEAFF. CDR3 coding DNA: TGTGCCAGCAGCCCCCCCCAGTTCATGAACACTGAAGCTTTCTTT.

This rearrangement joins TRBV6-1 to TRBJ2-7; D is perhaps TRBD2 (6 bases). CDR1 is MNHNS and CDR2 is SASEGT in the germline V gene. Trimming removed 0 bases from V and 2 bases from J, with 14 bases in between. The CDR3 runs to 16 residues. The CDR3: CASSEAPRDSAYEQYF. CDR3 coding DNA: TGTGCCAGCAGTGAAGCGCCTCGGGACTCAGCCTACGAGCAGTACTTC.

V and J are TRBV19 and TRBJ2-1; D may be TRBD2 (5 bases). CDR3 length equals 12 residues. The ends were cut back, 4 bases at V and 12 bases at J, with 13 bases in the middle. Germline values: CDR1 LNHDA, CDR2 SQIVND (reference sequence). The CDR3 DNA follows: TGTGCCAGTAGTAAGGAGGAAGGGAGGCAGTTCTTC. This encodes CASSKEEGRQFF.

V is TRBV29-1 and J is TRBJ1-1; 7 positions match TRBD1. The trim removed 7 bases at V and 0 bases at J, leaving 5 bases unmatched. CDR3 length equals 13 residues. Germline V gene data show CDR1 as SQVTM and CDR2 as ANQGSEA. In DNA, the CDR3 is TGCAGCGCCTCGGGACAGTTGAACACTGAAGCTTTCTTT. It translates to CSASGQLNTEAFF.

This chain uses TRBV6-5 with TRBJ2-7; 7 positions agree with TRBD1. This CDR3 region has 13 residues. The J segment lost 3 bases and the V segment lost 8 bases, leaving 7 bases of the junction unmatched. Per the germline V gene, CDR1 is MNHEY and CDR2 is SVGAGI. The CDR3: CASLRGQHYEQYF. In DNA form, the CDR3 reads TGTGCCAGCCTGAGGGGACAGCACTACGAGCAGTACTTC.

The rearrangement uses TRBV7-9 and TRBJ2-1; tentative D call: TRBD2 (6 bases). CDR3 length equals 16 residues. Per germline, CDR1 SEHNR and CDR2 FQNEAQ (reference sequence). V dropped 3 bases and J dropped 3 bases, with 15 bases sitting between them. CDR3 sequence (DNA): TGTGCCAGCAGCTTGTATATGGGTAGCGGCTACAATGAGCAGTTCTTC. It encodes CASSLYMGSGYNEQFF.

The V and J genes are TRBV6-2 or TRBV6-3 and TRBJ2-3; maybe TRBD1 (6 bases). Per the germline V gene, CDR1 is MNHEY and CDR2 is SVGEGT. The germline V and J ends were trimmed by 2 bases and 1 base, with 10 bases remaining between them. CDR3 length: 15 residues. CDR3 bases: TGTGCCAGCAGTTACAGGACAGTTGGCACAGATACGCAGTATTTT. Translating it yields CASSYRTVGTDTQYF.

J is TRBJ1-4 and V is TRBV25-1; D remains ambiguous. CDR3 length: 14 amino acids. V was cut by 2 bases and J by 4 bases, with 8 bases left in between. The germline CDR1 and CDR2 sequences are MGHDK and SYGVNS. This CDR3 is CASSEHSYNEKLFF. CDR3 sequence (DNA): TGTGCCAGCAGTGAACACAGTTATAATGAAAAACTGTTTTTT. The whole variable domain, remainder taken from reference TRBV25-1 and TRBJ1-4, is EADIYQTPRYLVIGTGKKITLECSQTMGHDKMYWYQQDPGMELHLIHYSYGVNSTEKGDLSSESTVSRIRTEHFPLTLESARPSHTSQYLCASSEHSYNEKLFFGSGTQLSVL.

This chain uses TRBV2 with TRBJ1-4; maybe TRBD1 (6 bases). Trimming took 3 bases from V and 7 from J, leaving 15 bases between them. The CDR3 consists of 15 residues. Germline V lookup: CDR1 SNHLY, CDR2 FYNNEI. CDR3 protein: CASSDLRGIVEKLFF. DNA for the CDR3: TGTGCCAGCAGTGATCTGAGGGGGATTGTTGAAAAACTGTTTTTT.

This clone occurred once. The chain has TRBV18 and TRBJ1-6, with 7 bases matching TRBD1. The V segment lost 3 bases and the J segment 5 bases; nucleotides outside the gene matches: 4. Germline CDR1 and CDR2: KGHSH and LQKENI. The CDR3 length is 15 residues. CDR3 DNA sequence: TGTGCCAGCTCACCCGGGACAGAGAATAATTCACCCCTCCACTTT. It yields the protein CASSPGTENNSPLHF.

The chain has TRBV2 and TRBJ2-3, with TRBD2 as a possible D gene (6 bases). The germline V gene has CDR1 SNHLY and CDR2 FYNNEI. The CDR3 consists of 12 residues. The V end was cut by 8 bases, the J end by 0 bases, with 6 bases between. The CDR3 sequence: CASRGSTDTQYF. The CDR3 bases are TGTGCCAGCCGGGGGAGCACAGATACGCAGTATTTT.

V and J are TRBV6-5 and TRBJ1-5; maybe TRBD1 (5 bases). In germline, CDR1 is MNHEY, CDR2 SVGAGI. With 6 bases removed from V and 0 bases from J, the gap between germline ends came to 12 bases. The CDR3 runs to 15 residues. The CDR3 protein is CASRVTQDSNQPQHF. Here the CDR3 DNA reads TGTGCCAGCAGGGTCACACAGGATAGCAATCAGCCCCAGCATTTT.

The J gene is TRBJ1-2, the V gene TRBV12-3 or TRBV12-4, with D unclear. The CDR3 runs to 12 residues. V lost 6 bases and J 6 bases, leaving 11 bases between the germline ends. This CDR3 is CASSPVGDGYTF. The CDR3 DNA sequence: TGTGCCAGCAGCCCAGTGGGAGATGGCTACACCTTC.

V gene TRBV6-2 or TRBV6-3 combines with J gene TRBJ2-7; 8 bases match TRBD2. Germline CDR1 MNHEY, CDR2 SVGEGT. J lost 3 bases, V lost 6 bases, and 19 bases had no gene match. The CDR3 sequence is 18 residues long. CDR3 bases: TGTGCCAGCAGCCTCTTCCACCCCGCCGGGACTAGGGTCTACGAGCAGTACTTC. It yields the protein CASSLFHPAGTRVYEQYF.

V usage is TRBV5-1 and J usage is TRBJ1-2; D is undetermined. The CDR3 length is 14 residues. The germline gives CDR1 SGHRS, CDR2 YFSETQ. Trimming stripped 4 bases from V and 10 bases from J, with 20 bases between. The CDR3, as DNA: TGCGCCAGCAGCAACGCTCGGGATGCGCCCAACTACACCTTC. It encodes CASSNARDAPNYTF.

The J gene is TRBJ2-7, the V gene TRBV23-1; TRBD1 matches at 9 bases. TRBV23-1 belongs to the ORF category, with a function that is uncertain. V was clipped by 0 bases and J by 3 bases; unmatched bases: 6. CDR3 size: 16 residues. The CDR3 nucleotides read TGCGCCAGCAGTCAATCGGGGGACAGGGTACGCTACGAGCAGTACTTC. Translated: CASSQSGDRVRYEQYF.

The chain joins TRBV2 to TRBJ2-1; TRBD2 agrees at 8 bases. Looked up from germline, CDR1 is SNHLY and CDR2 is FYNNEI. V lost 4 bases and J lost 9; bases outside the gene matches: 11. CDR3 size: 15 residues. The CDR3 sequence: CASSVTSARFTEQFF. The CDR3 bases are TGTGCCAGCAGTGTGACTAGCGCCCGGTTCACTGAGCAGTTCTTC. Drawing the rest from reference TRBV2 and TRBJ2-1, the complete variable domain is EPEVTQTPSHQVTQMGQEVILRCVPISNHLYFYWYRQILGQKVEFLVSFYNNEISEKSEIFDDQFSVERPDGSNFTLKIRSTKLEDSAMYFCASSVTSARFTEQFFGPGTRLTVL.

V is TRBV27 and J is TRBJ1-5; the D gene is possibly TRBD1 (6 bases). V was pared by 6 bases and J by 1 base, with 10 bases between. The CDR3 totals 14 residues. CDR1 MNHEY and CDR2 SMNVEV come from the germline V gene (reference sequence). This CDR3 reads CASRTGQSNQPQHF. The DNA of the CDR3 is TGTGCCAGCAGAACCGGACAGAGCAATCAGCCCCAGCATTTT.

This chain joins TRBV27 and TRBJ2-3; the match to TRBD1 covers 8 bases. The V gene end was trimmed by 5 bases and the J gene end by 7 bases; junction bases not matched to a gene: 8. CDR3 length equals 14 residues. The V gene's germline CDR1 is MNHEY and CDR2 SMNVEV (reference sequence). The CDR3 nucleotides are TGTGCCAGCAGTCTCGGACAGGGTGGAAATACGCAGTATTTT. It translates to CASSLGQGGNTQYF.

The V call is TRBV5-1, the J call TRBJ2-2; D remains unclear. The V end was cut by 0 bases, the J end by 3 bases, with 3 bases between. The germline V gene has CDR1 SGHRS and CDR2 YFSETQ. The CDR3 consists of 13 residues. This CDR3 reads CASSLAYTGELFF. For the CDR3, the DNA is TGCGCCAGCAGCTTGGCTTACACCGGGGAGCTGTTTTTT.

CDR3 sequence: CASSPGALRNEQYF. For the CDR3, the DNA is TGTGCCAGCAGCCCAGGGGCGCTCAGGAACGAGCAGTACTTC. The genes are TRBV9 and TRBJ2-7; D perhaps matches TRBD1 (6 bases). The CDR3 totals 14 residues. Germline lookup yields CDR1 SGDLS and CDR2 YYNGEE. The ends were cut back, 4 bases at V and 5 bases at J, with 16 bases in the middle.

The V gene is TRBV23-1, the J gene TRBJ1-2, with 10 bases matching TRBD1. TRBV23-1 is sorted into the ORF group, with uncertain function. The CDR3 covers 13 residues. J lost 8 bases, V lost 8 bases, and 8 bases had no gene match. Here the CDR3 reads CASPDRGRLGYTF. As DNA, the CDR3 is TGCGCCAGCCCCGACAGGGGGCGCTTGGGCTACACCTTC.